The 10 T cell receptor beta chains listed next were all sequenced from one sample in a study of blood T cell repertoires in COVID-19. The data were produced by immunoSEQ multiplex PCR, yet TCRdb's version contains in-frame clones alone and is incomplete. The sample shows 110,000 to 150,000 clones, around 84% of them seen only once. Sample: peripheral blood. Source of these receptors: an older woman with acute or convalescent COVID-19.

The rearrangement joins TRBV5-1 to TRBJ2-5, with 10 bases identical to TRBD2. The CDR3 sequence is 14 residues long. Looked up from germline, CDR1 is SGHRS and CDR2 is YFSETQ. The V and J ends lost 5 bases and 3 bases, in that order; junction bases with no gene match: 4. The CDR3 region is CASRIGLAEETQYF. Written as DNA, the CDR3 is TGCGCCAGCAGGATAGGACTAGCGGAAGAGACCCAGTACTTC.

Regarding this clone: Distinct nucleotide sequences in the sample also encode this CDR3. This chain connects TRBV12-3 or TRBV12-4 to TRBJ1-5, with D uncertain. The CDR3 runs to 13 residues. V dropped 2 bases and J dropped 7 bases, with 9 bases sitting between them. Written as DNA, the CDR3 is TGTGCCAGCAGTTTACGGGAGGGCCAGCCCCAGCATTTT. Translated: CASSLREGQPQHF.

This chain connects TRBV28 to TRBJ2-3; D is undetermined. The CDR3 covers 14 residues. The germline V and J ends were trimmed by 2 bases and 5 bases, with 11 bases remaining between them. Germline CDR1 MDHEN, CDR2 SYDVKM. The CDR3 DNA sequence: TGTGCCAGCAGTTTACTAGGTGTTGGAGATACGCAGTATTTT. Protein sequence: CASSLLGVGDTQYF.

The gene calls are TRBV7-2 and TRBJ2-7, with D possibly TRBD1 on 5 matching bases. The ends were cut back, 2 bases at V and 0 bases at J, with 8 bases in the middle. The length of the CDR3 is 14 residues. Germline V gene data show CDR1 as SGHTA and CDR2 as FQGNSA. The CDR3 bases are TGTGCCAGCAGCTTAACAGGATTCTCCTACGAGCAGTACTTC. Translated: CASSLTGFSYEQYF.

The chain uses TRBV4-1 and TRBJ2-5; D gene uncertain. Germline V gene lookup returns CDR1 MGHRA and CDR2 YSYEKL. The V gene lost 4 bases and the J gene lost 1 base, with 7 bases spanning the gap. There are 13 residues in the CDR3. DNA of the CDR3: TGCGCCAGCAGCCCCACACCCCAAGAGACCCAGTACTTC. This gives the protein CASSPTPQETQYF.

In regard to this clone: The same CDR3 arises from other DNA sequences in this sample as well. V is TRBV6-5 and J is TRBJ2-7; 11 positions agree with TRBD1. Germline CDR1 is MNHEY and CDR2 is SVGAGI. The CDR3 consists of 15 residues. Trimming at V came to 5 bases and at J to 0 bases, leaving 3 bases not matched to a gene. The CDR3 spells CASSRDRGSSYEQYF. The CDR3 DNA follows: TGTGCCAGCAGTCGGGACAGGGGGTCCTCCTACGAGCAGTACTTC.

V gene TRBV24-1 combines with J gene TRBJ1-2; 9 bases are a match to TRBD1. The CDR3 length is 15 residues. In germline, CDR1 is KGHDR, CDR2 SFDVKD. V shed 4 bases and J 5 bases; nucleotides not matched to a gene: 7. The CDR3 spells CATSETGTGLYGYTF. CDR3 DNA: TGTGCCACCAGTGAGACCGGGACAGGGCTGTATGGCTACACCTTC.

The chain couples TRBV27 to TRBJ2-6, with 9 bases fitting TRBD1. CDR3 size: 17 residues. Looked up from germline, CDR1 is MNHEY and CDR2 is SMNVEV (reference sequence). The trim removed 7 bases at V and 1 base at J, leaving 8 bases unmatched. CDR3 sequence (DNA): TGTGCCAGCACCCCGGGACAGGGCCTATCTGGGGCCAACGTCCTGACTTTC. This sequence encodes CASTPGQGLSGANVLTF.

The chain's CDR3 is CASSTGQGRVPSGYTF. CDR3 DNA: TGTGCCAGCAGCACCGGACAGGGGCGAGTTCCTAGTGGCTACACCTTC. V usage is TRBV5-4 and J usage is TRBJ1-2; 9 bases line up with TRBD1. The CDR3 is 16 amino acids. The ends lost 4 bases at V and 7 bases at J; junction bases unmatched: 14. CDR1 SGHNT and CDR2 YYREEE come from the germline V gene (reference sequence).

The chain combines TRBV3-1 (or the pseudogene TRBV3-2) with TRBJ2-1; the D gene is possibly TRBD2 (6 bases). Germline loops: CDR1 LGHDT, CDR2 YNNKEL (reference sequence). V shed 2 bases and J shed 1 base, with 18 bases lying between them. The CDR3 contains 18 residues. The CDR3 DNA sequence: TGTGCCAGCAGCCAACACCCTGGGGGAGGAAGGTCCTACAATGAGCAGTTCTTC. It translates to CASSQHPGGGRSYNEQFF.